This TCR beta chain derives from a study of identical twins. The study's findings and limits: The authors noted that invariant MAIT and iNKT cells could partly confound zero-insertion analyses.

V lost 3 bases and J 4 bases, leaving 9 bases between the germline ends. The CDR3 is 13 amino acids. Germline CDR1 is SGHAT and CDR2 is FQNNGV. In TCRdb, the 5' RACE reads were re-called with MiXCR into one record per CDR3 protein. The sample lists some 270,000 distinct CDR3 sequences; about 9% were seen once. This clonotype was counted a few times. Its target is unknown. These data were also reused for a study on yellow fever vaccine responses in identical twins.

Material for sequencing was CD8+ T cells sorted from blood. The chain recombines TRBV11-2 with TRBJ1-1; D is unclear. The TCR originated in a woman aged 18-29 years in good health. The CDR3 is CASSLSFFTEAFF. For the CDR3, the DNA is TGTGCCAGCAGCTTGAGCTTTTTCACTGAAGCTTTCTTT.